What follows are 5 T cell receptor beta chains derived from one specimen sequenced in a study of cytomegalovirus exposure and HLA in healthy donors. Use of 60 Vbeta and 13 Jbeta primers characterized the PCR. Profiled with immunoSEQ multiplex PCR; TCRdb holds only in-frame clones, not every one. The sample has over 95,000 clones, 65% to 85% seen once. Material for sequencing was PBMCs. These receptors were taken from a woman in her late teens or twenties in good health and CMV-seronegative.

The rearrangement uses TRBV21-1 and TRBJ1-1; TRBD1 reflects the table's D call only, with no check against the DNA. TRBV21-1 is flagged as a pseudogene. This CDR3 has 14 residues. DNA of the CDR3: TGTGCCAGCAGAGGAACGACAGGGAACACTGAAGCTTTCTTT. The encoded protein is CASRGTTGNTEAFF.

The chain carries TRBV19 and TRBJ1-2; the match to TRBD1 covers 9 bases. Germline trimming cut 7 bases from V and 2 bases from J; bases unmatched to any gene: 17. Germline V gene lookup returns CDR1 LNHDA and CDR2 SQIVND (reference sequence). This CDR3 region has 18 residues. DNA of the CDR3: TGTGCCAGTAAGCATCTGGCCGGGACAGGGTCGACCAACTATGGCTACACCTTC. This sequence encodes CASKHLAGTGSTNYGYTF.

V gene TRBV28 combines with J gene TRBJ2-7; D call uncertain. V dropped 3 bases and J dropped 4 bases, with 7 bases sitting between them. Germline V CDR1 and CDR2: MDHEN, SYDVKM. The CDR3 spans 12 residues. CDR3 DNA: TGTGCCAGCAGTTTCGACACATACGAGCAGTACTTC. Its translation: CASSFDTYEQYF.

The rearrangement joins TRBV10-1 to TRBJ2-5, with 7 bases lining up with TRBD1. This CDR3 spans 14 amino acids. J gave up 5 bases and V 5 bases, and 8 bases lay outside the gene matches. Per germline, CDR1 WNHNN and CDR2 SYGVQD (reference sequence). CDR3 amino acids: CASSRQGVEETQYF. For the CDR3, the DNA is TGCGCCAGCAGTCGACAGGGAGTTGAGGAGACCCAGTACTTC.

The V call is TRBV7-2, the J call TRBJ2-3; D is possibly TRBD2 (5 bases). Germline V gene data show CDR1 as SGHTA and CDR2 as FQGNSA. Trimming took off 5 bases at V and 0 bases at J, with 12 bases between the two ends. This CDR3 spans 15 amino acids. The CDR3 nucleotides are TGTGCCAGCAGCCCCGACTACCTCAGCACAGATACGCAGTATTTT. The encoded protein is CASSPDYLSTDTQYF.